This T cell receptor (beta chain) was sequenced in a study of cytomegalovirus exposure and HLA in healthy donors. The PCR used 60 Vbeta and 13 Jbeta primers. The table came from immunoSEQ multiplex PCR; TCRdb's copy has only in-frame clones and leaves some out. The sample includes 150,000 to 200,000 clones, approximately 78% of them seen just once. This CDR3 contains 14 residues. V lost 3 bases and J lost 1, with 8 bases in between. Per the germline V gene, CDR1 is WSHSY and CDR2 is SAAADI. The study sampled nominally healthy donors, though unrecorded immune exposures were likely. The V call is TRBV10-2, the J call TRBJ2-3, with D maybe TRBD1 (5 bases). Sequencing input: PBMCs. The clonotype comes from a woman in her thirties or forties in good health and CMV-seronegative. The CDR3 is CASSDGAGTDTQYF. CDR3 nucleotides: TGCGCCAGCAGTGATGGGGCGGGCACAGATACGCAGTATTTT.